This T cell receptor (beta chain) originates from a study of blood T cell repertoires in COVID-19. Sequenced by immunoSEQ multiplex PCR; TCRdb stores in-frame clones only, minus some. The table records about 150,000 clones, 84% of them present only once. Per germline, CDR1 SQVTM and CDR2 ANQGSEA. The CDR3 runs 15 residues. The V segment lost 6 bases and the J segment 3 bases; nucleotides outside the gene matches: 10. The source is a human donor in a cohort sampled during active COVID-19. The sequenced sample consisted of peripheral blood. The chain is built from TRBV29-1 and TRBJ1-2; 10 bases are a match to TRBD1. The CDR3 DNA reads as TGCAGCGTCTGGGGACAGGGGATCGGCTACTATGGCTACACCTTC. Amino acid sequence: CSVWGQGIGYYGYTF. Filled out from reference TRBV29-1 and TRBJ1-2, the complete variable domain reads SAVISQKPSRDICQRGTSLTIQCQVDSQVTMMFWYRQQPGQSLTLIATANQGSEATYESGFVIDKFPISRPNLTFSTLTVSNMSPEDSSIYLCSVWGQGIGYYGYTFGSGTRLTVV.